Sequencing of this T cell receptor (beta chain) was carried out in a study of PD-L1 blockade in urothelial cancer. Whole-study context: Blood was tested 3 weeks (second dose) and 6 weeks into treatment. A median of roughly 150,000 T cells was found in the blood samples. Study-level results: Pretreatment blood TCR clonality under the median forecast improved survival.

V was trimmed by 1 base and J by 5 bases, leaving 11 bases between them. Germline V gene data show CDR1 as KGHSH and CDR2 as LQKENI. The CDR3 contains 14 residues. Sequenced by immunoSEQ multiplex PCR; TCRdb stores in-frame clones only, minus some. The sample lists around 56,000 clones, 85% to 90% occurring once. Concerning this clone itself: Antigen unknown.

The chain carries TRBV18 and TRBJ2-5; D is possibly TRBD1 (6 bases). This receptor was identified in a man aged 45-65 years with urothelial cancer. Sample: PBMCs, taken around atezolizumab (anti-PD-L1) treatment. CDR3: CASSPRRQGETQYF. The CDR3 bases are TGTGCCAGCTCACCACGGCGGCAGGGGGAGACCCAGTACTTC.